This T cell receptor beta chain stems from a study of cytomegalovirus exposure and HLA in healthy donors (dated by TCRdb to 2015 to 2018). For the study in its entirety: According to an earlier analysis of around 600 of the donors, 150 million to 200 million T cells yielded approximately 120 million unique TCR beta sequences and less than 300 Gb of sequence data. The aim of the study was to test whether cataloging public T cell receptors could identify signatures of past pathogen exposure. The study combined high-throughput TCR immunosequencing, statistical association of individual TCRs with disease status, and machine learning to predict cytomegalovirus infection status. In the later analysis, no new phenotypic data were used to find candidate immune exposures; instead, reliance was placed on TCR beta sequences and their occurrence across donors. The number of typed donors differed by locus: roughly 629-640 for A, B, C, DRB1 and DQB1; approximately 520 for DQA1; over 600 for DPA1; and about 450 for DPB1. Across 300 to 500 genotyped donors of the cohort, an average of roughly 250,000 unique TCR beta nucleotide sequences per donor were sequenced, and roughly a sixth of those sequences were non-productive. About 5 DR-DQ haplotypes were handled as single units for association and clustering, since linkage in the cohort was strong. Among the 398 genotyped donors, approximately 77% belonged to the genetic ancestry cluster associated with self-reported Caucasian donors. To study patterns of TCR occurrence, a later analysis re-analyzed previously published TCR beta repertoires from 650 to 750 donors and added high-resolution HLA genotyping. All discovery cohort repertoires had been generated on a single sequencing platform. HLA typing covered class I and class II loci at four-digit resolution. In a later genetic analysis, genome-wide SNP genotypes for about 55% of the 666 donors were used, and that subset was treated as a discovery cohort. A separate validation cohort of roughly 130 different subjects was used in addition to the roughly 640-subject first cohort. The study used immunosequencing to profile the T cell repertoires of 670 or so subjects and linked those repertoires to cytomegalovirus serostatus. An early release covering 550 to 700 HLA-typed donors comprised about 320 gigabases of sequencing data and 85 million or so unique TCR sequences. Alongside the repertoire data, information on donor age, sex, ethnicity and CMV serostatus was compiled. In an earlier analysis of over 550 of the donors, high-throughput TCR beta sequencing was used to judge whether each TCR beta V gene segment behaved as functional or pseudogenic. The study at large found these results: For the cohort, immune exposure information was limited to CMV serostatus. Linkage disequilibrium might explain the correlated functional status among segregating V segments, but an unknown experimental factor could not be excluded. In this cohort, only TCR beta chains were sequenced, and detectable features were limited by the absence of alpha or paired-chain data. A further reported finding was that TCR beta sequences accurately predicted the HLA-A and HLA-B alleles for most subjects in the first cohort. Most TCR sequences were observed very rarely across donors, whereas some public TCRs were present in many individuals. In a later genetic analysis, a missense DCLRE1C variant was associated with V-gene and J-gene trimming of TCR beta chains, and the association was replicated in an independent cohort. Several of the top co-occurrence clusters appeared to be linked to parvovirus B19, influenza, CMV and Epstein-Barr virus, according to a later analysis. In a later analysis, TCR association rates were found to vary across HLA loci, with the most associated TCRs seen for DRB1 alleles and the fewest for HLA-C alleles. The presence/absence analyses assumed that sequencing depth was roughly uniform across donors, and that assumption may not be true. Because HLA typing was unavailable for some donors at each locus, only the typed subset was used in association tests. A few of the identified cytomegalovirus-associated TCR beta chains were confirmed in vitro to be specific for cytomegalovirus antigens. In a later analysis, HLA-associated TCR beta chains were found to be more clonally expanded and to have lower generation probabilities than equally common non-associated chains. About 17 rarely observed V segments, including chromosome 9 orphons, were excluded from the earlier analysis of approximately 500 of the donors because counts were too low. According to the authors, the approach could potentially be generalized to other disease states and immunological phenotypes. At a false discovery rate of 0.05, a later analysis linked 15,000 to 20,000 TCR beta sequences to specific HLA alleles. Some IMGT-functional V segments, including TRBV6-2 and TRBV6-3, could not be told apart with the 87-base-pair reads, so those segments were excluded. A total of 164 TCR beta chains were listed by the study as associated with cytomegalovirus. A group of highly shared sequence variants was considered likely to be a technical artifact of the sequencing pipeline. According to a later genetic analysis, donors in an Asian-associated ancestry cluster had fewer N-insertions in productive TCRs than the approximately 630-donor mean. When HLA alleles, especially DR and DQ, strongly co-occurred, TCR associations were difficult to assign to individual alleles. In both the original and validation cohorts, the classifier was reported to diagnose cytomegalovirus status with high specificity and sensitivity. In an earlier analysis of about 600 of the donors, most TCR beta V segments appeared in productive rearrangements about 87% or about 30% of the time, broadly matching IMGT annotations. Most CMV-associated TCR beta chains appeared to be HLA-restricted in a later analysis, and the HLA associations seemed to be driven largely by CMV exposure.

The method behind the library was the immunoSEQ multiplex PCR assay. The multiplex PCR relied on a mix of 60 forward primers for TCR Vbeta segments and 13 reverse primers for TCR Jbeta segments. Amplification of the CDR3 region of rearranged TCR beta genes was performed with a multiplex PCR assay on genomic DNA. The amplified TCR beta libraries were sequenced on the Illumina HiSeq System as 87-base-pair reads. Turning to the authors' computational methods: A later analysis tallied 75 million to 85 million unique TCR beta chains across the approximately 670 repertoires, and about 12 million of those chains were shared by two or more donors. Raw reads were error-corrected and collapsed into unique sequences with a nearest-neighbor algorithm that merged closely related sequences to remove PCR and sequencing errors. To assign V, D and J gene segments, CDR3 sequences were aligned to IMGT reference sequences. For a sequence to be retained, a match of at least six nucleotides to both a V gene segment and a J gene segment was required. A rearrangement was called productive if the CDR3 had no stop codons and remained in frame with V and J, and every other rearrangement was called non-productive. CDR3 was defined according to IMGT convention as the region running from the second conserved V-encoded cysteine to the conserved J-encoded phenylalanine. The earlier analysis of some 580 of the donors excluded any sequence lacking an unambiguous match to a single V gene segment. In an earlier analysis of 587 of the donors, V segments were called functional above 56.7% productive rearrangements and were called segregating when the between-donor standard deviation exceeded 5%. To diagnose cytomegalovirus status from the catalog of TCR beta chain sequences, a statistical classification framework was built. V and J gene assignment, in a later analysis, came from comparing TCR nucleotide sequences with IMGT/GENE-DB human TR gene sequences. In a later analysis, CDR3 sequences and most-parsimonious VDJ recombination scenarios were assigned using the TCRdist pipeline. In a later analysis, each TCR beta chain was defined by its CDR3 amino acid sequence together with its V-gene family, and reads lacking a unique V-gene family were excluded. To address suspected cross-contamination and a sequencing artifact, a later analysis removed a few hundred highly shared, low-generation-probability nucleotide sequences. For each public chain, a later analysis derived a clonal expansion index from normalized ranks of inferred template counts within each repertoire. In a later analysis, generation probabilities were computed using a VDJ recombination model fitted to out-of-frame rearrangements, and the results were checked against IGoR. In a later analysis, TCR-TCR, TCR-HLA and TCR-CMV co-occurrence was scored with hypergeometric tests, and a repertoire-size bias correction was applied to TCR pairs. To estimate false discovery rates, a later analysis permuted the HLA or CMV assignments 20 times. In a later analysis, co-occurring TCRs were grouped using DBSCAN, and TCRdist sequence similarity was added for clustering within HLA-allele-positive subsets. For co-occurrence clustering, repertoires with fewer than 30,000 or more than 120,000 public chains were excluded, along with five repertoires with anomalous nucleotide sharing. TCRdb carries this immuneACCESS record with in-frame sequences only. Its versions omit some clonotypes, under half of them owing to an unresolved V gene in the studies checked, with the rest unexplained. The V and J calls and clone size come from that table; D and trimming were worked out from the DNA. The sample table records under 200,000 clones; about 71% of these occur just once. Over 2.5% of the sample goes to the ten largest clones.

Points on this clone: There is no known antigen for this receptor. No base-level quality is on record; no much larger clone is a single base apart.

The cohort consisted of some 670 healthy bone marrow donors. Cohort members were all nominally healthy when sampled, although unrecorded immune exposures were likely present. The donor was CMV seronegative and belonged to the group of 352 seronegative cohort members. Each donor provided a peripheral blood sample, and peripheral blood mononuclear cells were used for TCR beta sequencing. The Qiagen DNeasy Blood Extraction Kit was used to extract genomic DNA from the blood cell samples. The CDR3 covers 14 residues, taking in both the cysteine and the phenylalanine. Only the CDR3 DNA stays, 42 bases, in frame from base 1. V is clipped by 4 bases and J by 5 bases, and the sequence between their germline boundaries is 14 bases long. Per the germline V gene, MDHEN is the CDR1 and SYDVKM is the CDR2.

The sample comprised PBMCs. This chain is built from TRBV28 and TRBJ1-1; D gene: possibly TRBD1, on 6 matching bases. The sequence came from a woman aged 25-40 years in good health and CMV-seronegative. The bases read TGTGCCAGCAGTTATGGGACATCTGGGACTGAAGCTTTCTTT. Its protein is CASSYGTSGTEAFF.